This T cell receptor beta chain was identified during a study of cytomegalovirus exposure and HLA in healthy donors. Looking at the study overall: Counted in an early data release were 75 million to 85 million unique TCRs from HLA-typed donors. Study results and limitations: From TCR beta sequences, most subjects' HLA-A and HLA-B alleles were reportedly predicted accurately.

The V gene's germline CDR1 is MGHRA and CDR2 YSYEKL. This CDR3 is built from 18 residues. The ends lost 3 bases at V and 1 base at J; junction bases unmatched: 6. A remark on this clone: Its antigen is not identified.

PCR used 60 Vbeta primers and 13 Jbeta primers. Data came from immunoSEQ multiplex PCR; TCRdb stores just in-frame clones and leaves some out. The sample lists about 160,000 clones; around 75% were seen once. Material for sequencing was PBMCs. This TCR came from a woman aged 50 to 60 in good health and CMV-seropositive. The chain couples TRBV4-1 to TRBJ2-3; 14 nucleotides match TRBD2. The CDR3: CASSQTPGLAGGTDTQYF. The CDR3 region has the DNA TGCGCCAGCAGCCAGACGCCGGGACTAGCGGGGGGCACAGATACGCAGTATTTT.